What follows are 4 T cell receptor beta chains derived from one specimen sequenced in a study of cytomegalovirus exposure and HLA in healthy donors. In the PCR, 60 Vbeta and 13 Jbeta primers were used. Clones were sequenced by immunoSEQ multiplex PCR, and TCRdb holds only the in-frame ones, with some missing. The profile shows 150,000 to 200,000 clones, 65% to 80% of them singletons. The sequenced sample consisted of PBMCs. Receptors were obtained from a man between 18 and 35 years old in good health and CMV-seropositive.

The CDR3 region is CASLRDKQYV. The CDR3 region has the DNA TGTGCCAGTCTCCGGGATAAGCAGTACGTC. The genes are TRBV18 and TRBJ2-7, with D perhaps TRBD2 (5 bases). The CDR3 length is 10 residues. Per germline, CDR1 KGHSH and CDR2 LQKENI. V was clipped by 9 bases and J by 8 bases, with 11 bases between them.

The J gene is TRBJ2-2, the V gene TRBV4-2, with D tentatively TRBD2 (5 bases). There are 15 residues in the CDR3. Per the germline V gene, CDR1 is LGHNA and CDR2 is YNFKEQ. Trimming left V 1 base short and J 3 bases short, with 9 bases between. CDR3 coding DNA: TGTGCCAGCAGCCAAGCTGCAGCGGACACCGGGGAGCTGTTTTTT. It translates to CASSQAAADTGELFF.

The V and J genes are TRBV7-3 and TRBJ2-5; 7 bases line up with TRBD2. The ends lost 0 bases at V and 1 base at J; junction bases unmatched: 5. Germline values: CDR1 SGHTA, CDR2 FQGTGA. This CDR3 has 16 amino acids. The chain's CDR3 is CASSLTGGGGQETQYF. The CDR3, as DNA: TGTGCCAGCAGCTTAACTGGCGGCGGGGGCCAAGAGACCCAGTACTTC.

The DNA for the CDR3 is TGTGCCAGCAGTGAAGGGACTAGCGGCAACAATGAGCAGTTCTTC. Protein product: CASSEGTSGNNEQFF. The chain employs TRBV25-1 and TRBJ2-1, with TRBD2 matching 11 bases. V dropped 2 bases and J dropped 5; count of bases not matched to a gene: 2. Germline assignment: CDR1 MGHDK and CDR2 SYGVNS. This CDR3 spans 15 amino acids.